The 23 T cell receptor beta chains reported below all come from one sample, sequenced in a study of identical twins. MiXCR, applied by TCRdb to the 5' RACE reads, yields one record per CDR3 protein. The sample shows 200,000 to 300,000 distinct CDR3 sequences, approximately 10% of them seen only once. The sample comprised memory T cells sorted from blood. These receptors all stem from a man aged 50 to 60 in good health.

This clonotype has more than one count but fewer than ten. This chain connects TRBV20-1 to TRBJ2-6; 11 nucleotides match TRBD1. Trimming removed 5 bases from V and 2 bases from J; junction bases left unmatched: 2. CDR1 and CDR2 from the germline V gene are DFQATT and SNEGSKA (reference sequence). This CDR3 has 15 residues. The CDR3 bases are TGCAGTGCTGGACAGGGGGCTCCTGGGGCCAACGTCCTGACTTTC. Amino acid sequence: CSAGQGAPGANVLTF.

This clonotype was detected a few times. The rearrangement uses TRBV7-2 and TRBJ2-5, with 9 bases that match TRBD1. V shed 6 bases and J 4 bases; nucleotides not matched to a gene: 6. The CDR3 loop spans 14 amino acids. Germline loops: CDR1 SGHTA, CDR2 FQGNSA. The chain's CDR3 is CASRKQGARETQYF. The CDR3 DNA sequence: TGTGCCAGCAGAAAACAGGGGGCGCGAGAGACCCAGTACTTC.

This clonotype has a handful of counts. The rearrangement uses TRBV7-2 and TRBJ2-2; 8 bases are a match to TRBD2. Germline-derived CDR1 and CDR2 are SGHTA and FQGNSA. Losses at the gene ends were 5 bases for V and 4 bases for J; bases not matched to a gene: 9. The CDR3 is 16 amino acids. CDR3 sequence: CASSPQAGGFTGELFF. The DNA of the CDR3 is TGTGCCAGCAGCCCCCAGGCGGGGGGCTTCACCGGGGAGCTGTTTTTT.

This chain links TRBV6-5 with TRBJ2-7; tentatively, D is TRBD1 (6 bases). Trimming stripped 2 bases from V and 6 bases from J, with 11 bases between. The CDR3 runs 13 residues. Germline V gives CDR1 MNHEY, CDR2 SVGAGI. CDR3 region: CASSYGGRSEQYF. CDR3 coding DNA: TGTGCCAGCAGTTACGGGGGCAGGTCCGAGCAGTACTTC.

The gene calls are TRBV13 and TRBJ2-7; perhaps TRBD2 as D (6 bases). From germline, CDR1 is PRHDT and CDR2 FYEKMQ (reference sequence). CDR3 size: 14 residues. The V and J ends lost 5 bases and 5 bases respectively, with 16 bases between them. The CDR3 here is CASSRRDGGNEQYF. The CDR3 DNA follows: TGTGCCAGCAGCCGACGGGACGGGGGAAACGAGCAGTACTTC.

This clonotype has ten or more counts. CDR3 sequence (DNA): TGTGCCAGCAGCTTGGTGGGTCAGAGAGGGTCAGATACGCAGTATTTT. Translating it yields CASSLVGQRGSDTQYF. The chain couples TRBV5-6 to TRBJ2-3; tentatively, D is TRBD2 (5 bases). V was cut by 0 bases and J by 4 bases, with 15 bases left in between. This CDR3 is built from 16 residues. Germline assignment: CDR1 SGHDT and CDR2 YYEEEE.

To note about this clonotype: At one boundary the junction diverges from the germline segment, which might be a read error. This chain links TRBV7-7 with TRBJ2-5; D may be TRBD2 (6 bases). CDR3 size: 13 residues. CDR1 and CDR2 from the germline V gene are SSHAT and FNYEAQ (reference sequence). The CDR3 nucleotides are TGTGCTAGCAGCTCCGGGACTCAGGGGACCCAGTACTTC. Amino acids: CASSSGTQGTQYF.

The chain has TRBV5-1 and TRBJ2-2; 7 positions agree with TRBD2. Germline V gives CDR1 SGHRS, CDR2 YFSETQ. V shed 3 bases, J shed 4 bases, and the junction held 3 bases outside the gene matches. This CDR3 has 14 residues. The CDR3 coding sequence is TGCGCCAGCAGCTCTAGCGGAGGCACCGGGGAGCTGTTTTTT. This codes for CASSSSGGTGELFF.

The sample holds a few counts of this clonotype. The genes are TRBV29-1 and TRBJ2-2; D remains unclear. This CDR3 is 11 amino acids long. CDR1 is SQVTM and CDR2 is ANQGSEA in the germline V gene. The ends were cut back, 7 bases at V and 5 bases at J, with 8 bases in the middle. The CDR3 sequence: CSATRTGELFF. CDR3 DNA: TGCAGCGCGACGCGGACCGGGGAGCTGTTTTTT.

Only a few counts were recorded for this clonotype. The J gene is TRBJ2-1, the V gene TRBV12-1; TRBD2 is taken as the D call from the table, unchecked against the DNA. TRBV12-1 is reported as a pseudogene. The CDR3 spans 16 residues. The DNA of the CDR3 is TGTGCCAGCAGCTTGACCGGGACTATCTCCTACAATGAGCAGTTCTTC. It translates to CASSLTGTISYNEQFF.

This clonotype was observed a few times. The J gene is TRBJ2-1, the V gene TRBV28; D is unclear. Germline CDR1 and CDR2: MDHEN and SYDVKM. This CDR3 comprises 16 residues. The V end was cut by 5 bases, the J end by 1 base, with 15 bases between. Here the CDR3 reads CASSPSAGDSYNEQFF. The CDR3 DNA follows: TGTGCCAGCAGTCCATCCGCCGGAGATTCCTACAATGAGCAGTTCTTC.

This clonotype was found many times. The chain uses TRBV12-3 or TRBV12-4 and TRBJ2-3; 11 nucleotides agree with TRBD2. The CDR3 is 15 residues long. The V gene end was trimmed by 6 bases and the J gene end by 4 bases; junction bases not matched to a gene: 6. The CDR3 loop is CASRRTSGYADTQYF. The CDR3 DNA is TGTGCCAGCAGGCGGACTAGCGGGTACGCAGATACGCAGTATTTT.

This clonotype was seen repeatedly, ten times or more. The CDR3 nucleotides are TGCAGTGCTAGGTCACTAGGGGCGCCGAGTAACTATGGCTACACCTTC. Its protein product is CSARSLGAPSNYGYTF. The rearrangement links TRBV20-1 to TRBJ1-2; the D gene is possibly TRBD1 (5 bases). This CDR3 spans 16 amino acids. CDR1 and CDR2 from the germline V gene are DFQATT and SNEGSKA (reference sequence). Trimming cost V 3 bases and J 1 base, with 18 bases left between them.

The table lists this clonotype with a few counts. The J gene is TRBJ2-7, the V gene TRBV6-1; D assignment may be TRBD1 or TRBD2 (6 bases each). Germline loops: CDR1 MNHNS, CDR2 SASEGT. V was trimmed by 8 bases and J by 2 bases, leaving 13 bases between them. The CDR3 extends over 13 amino acids. Written as DNA, the CDR3 is TGTGCCAGCTGGAGGGGGGAGACCTACGAGCAGTACTTC. This translates into CASWRGETYEQYF.

This clonotype was observed a handful of times. This chain uses TRBV29-1 with TRBJ2-7, with a weak D call TRBD2 (6 bases). Deletions cut 1 base from V and 2 bases from J, with 15 bases between. Germline values: CDR1 SQVTM, CDR2 ANQGSEA. The CDR3 runs 15 residues. The CDR3 spells CSVEVRGLATYEQYF. The CDR3 bases are TGCAGCGTTGAAGTAAGGGGACTCGCTACCTACGAGCAGTACTTC.

Many counts were recorded for this clonotype. The chain uses TRBV3-1 and TRBJ1-1, with D hard to call. Germline CDR1 reads LGHDT; CDR2 reads YNNKEL (reference sequence). Trimming cost V 5 bases and J 4 bases, with 14 bases left between them. The CDR3 is made up of 14 amino acids. The CDR3 DNA sequence: TGTGCCAGCAGCGCGTCTGGGGAGGGCACTGAAGCTTTCTTT. Translated, it gives CASSASGEGTEAFF.

This clonotype was detected a few times. The V call is TRBV7-3, the J call TRBJ2-1; D is possibly TRBD1 (6 bases). CDR1 and CDR2 from the germline V gene are SGHTA and FQGTGA. The CDR3 runs 15 residues. Trimming left V 5 bases short and J 4 bases short, with 15 bases between. DNA for the CDR3: TGTGCCAGCAGCCTTCTAGGACAGACTTACAATGAGCAGTTCTTC. As protein: CASSLLGQTYNEQFF.

This chain links TRBV18 with TRBJ2-7; 7 positions match TRBD2. CDR1 is KGHSH, CDR2 LQKENI, per germline. This CDR3 region has 16 residues. The V and J ends lost 0 bases and 4 bases, in that order; junction bases with no gene match: 9. This chain's CDR3 is CASSPPGLPVSYEQYF. CDR3 sequence (DNA): TGTGCCAGCTCACCACCGGGACTACCCGTCTCATACGAGCAGTACTTC.

In its sample, this clonotype was seen many times. This chain links TRBV7-2 with TRBJ2-3; 7 bases fit TRBD2. In germline, CDR1 is SGHTA, CDR2 FQGNSA. CDR3 length equals 16 residues. J was trimmed by 5 bases and V by 0 bases; bases with no gene match: 8. This CDR3 is CASSLAGRPRGDTQYF. As DNA, the CDR3 is TGTGCCAGCAGCTTAGCCGGGAGGCCTAGGGGAGATACGCAGTATTTT.

The table lists this clonotype with many counts. This chain connects TRBV6-2 or TRBV6-3 to TRBJ1-5; 9 bases line up with TRBD1. This CDR3 has 14 amino acids. The ends lost 4 bases at V and 7 bases at J; junction bases unmatched: 5. Germline V lookup: CDR1 MNHEY, CDR2 SVGEGT. The chain's CDR3 is CASSFRDRAQPQHF. The CDR3 region has the DNA TGTGCCAGCAGTTTCCGGGACAGGGCGCAGCCCCAGCATTTT.

The genes are TRBV5-1 and TRBJ1-5, with TRBD1 identical over 7 bases. The V gene end was trimmed by 6 bases and the J gene end by 3 bases; junction bases not matched to a gene: 9. CDR1 is SGHRS, CDR2 YFSETQ, per germline. This CDR3 is 15 amino acids long. The DNA of the CDR3 is TGCGCCAGCACACCAACAGGGGCCTCCAATCAGCCCCAGCATTTT. Protein sequence: CASTPTGASNQPQHF.

The chain recombines TRBV7-8 with TRBJ2-4; D uncertain. This CDR3 spans 13 amino acids. Trimming stripped 5 bases from V and 2 bases from J, with 7 bases between. The germline CDR1 and CDR2 sequences are SGHVS and FQNEAQ. The CDR3: CASSQEPKNIQYF. The CDR3 bases are TGTGCCAGCAGCCAGGAGCCCAAAAACATTCAGTACTTC.

This clonotype appeared many times. CDR3 in amino acids: CASSLDGTSLQTQYF. Here the CDR3 DNA reads TGTGCCAGCAGCTTAGATGGGACTAGTCTACAGACCCAGTACTTC. The rearrangement uses TRBV7-2 and TRBJ2-5, with 8 bases fitting TRBD2. The J segment lost 6 bases and the V segment lost 1 base, leaving 7 bases of the junction unmatched. This CDR3 has 15 amino acids. The germline V gene has CDR1 SGHTA and CDR2 FQGNSA.